This T cell receptor beta chain is from a study of T-cell memory formation after mild COVID-19. At the level of the study: Largely, TCR clusters stayed within a single donor. General observations from the study: That cross-reactive memory joined was suggested by some responding clones appearing in pre-infection memory. Contracting clones from day 15 to 85 had balanced CD4/CD8; later expanders favoured CD4+.

This clonotype has just a few counts. Antigen specificity is unknown. V lost 6 bases, J lost 5 bases, and 7 bases stayed unmatched. The germline gives CDR1 MNHNY, CDR2 SVGAGI (reference sequence). This CDR3 has 14 amino acids. TCR alpha and TCR beta cDNA libraries carrying sample barcodes and UMIs came from 5'RACE with constant-segment primers. TCRdb passed the 5' RACE reads through MiXCR, listing each CDR3 protein once. The sample has approximately 400,000 distinct CDR3 sequences, around 17% seen once. This sequence originates from a man aged 18 to 30 who had mild COVID-19 (a few samples of this study predate the infection). Cell type and time point are not known. The chain recombines TRBV6-6 with TRBJ2-4, with 7 bases matching TRBD1. Sequenced sample: PBMCs or a T cell subset sorted from them (not recorded which). For the CDR3, the DNA is TGTGCCAGCAGCCGAGGGACAGTCCAAAACATTCAGTACTTC. Its protein product is CASSRGTVQNIQYF.